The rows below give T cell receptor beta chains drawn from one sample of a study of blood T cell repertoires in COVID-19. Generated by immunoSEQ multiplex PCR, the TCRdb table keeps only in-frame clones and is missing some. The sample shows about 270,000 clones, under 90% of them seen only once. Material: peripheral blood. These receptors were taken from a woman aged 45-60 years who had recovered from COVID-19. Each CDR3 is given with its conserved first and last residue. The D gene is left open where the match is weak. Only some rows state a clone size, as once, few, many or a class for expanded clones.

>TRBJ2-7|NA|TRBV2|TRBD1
TGTGCCAGCGTCCCGACAGGGGCCTACGAGCAGTACTTC
CASVPTGAYEQYF
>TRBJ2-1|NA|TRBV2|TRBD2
TGTGCCAGCAGTGCAGATCGGGGTAGCGGGGTCTACGAGCAGTTCTTC
CASSADRGSGVYEQFF
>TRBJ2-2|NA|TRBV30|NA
TGTGCCTGGAGGGGGGGTCATAGTACCGGGGAGCTGTTTTTT
CAWRGGHSTGELFF
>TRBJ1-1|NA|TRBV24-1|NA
TGTGCCACCAGTTCCGCAGGGTGGAACACTGAAGCTTTCTTT
CATSSAGWNTEAFF
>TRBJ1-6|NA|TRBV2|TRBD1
TGTGCCAGCAGTGAACCGTCAGGGGGCCCCTATAATTCACCCCTCCACTTT
CASSEPSGGPYNSPLHF
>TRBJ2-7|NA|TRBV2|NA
TGTGCCAGCACCACTCAGGTACGCTCCGAGCAGTACTTC
CASTTQVRSEQYF
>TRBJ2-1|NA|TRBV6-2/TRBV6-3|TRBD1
TGTGCCAGCAGTTACTCGCCGACAGGGGAGGTCGGCGAGCAGTTCTTC
CASSYSPTGEVGEQFF
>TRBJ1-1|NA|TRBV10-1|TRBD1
TGCGCCAGCGTCTACAGGGGGCTCGGGGAGTGGAACACTGAAGCTTTCTTT
CASVYRGLGEWNTEAFF
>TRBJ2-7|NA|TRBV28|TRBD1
TGTGCCAGCAGTACCCGGACAGGTCCCACGGGCTTCTACGAGCAGTACTTC
CASSTRTGPTGFYEQYF
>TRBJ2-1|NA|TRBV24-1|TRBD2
TGTGCCACCAGTGGTACAGCGGGGGTTAATGAGCAGTTCTTC
CATSGTAGVNEQFF
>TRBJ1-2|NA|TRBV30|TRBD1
TGTGCCTGGGGCTCCGTCGAGGGGGCTGGCTACACCTTC
CAWGSVEGAGYTF
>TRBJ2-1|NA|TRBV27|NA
TGTGCCAGCAGTTTAGGGGGCTTAGGGTACAATGAGCAGTTCTTC
CASSLGGLGYNEQFF
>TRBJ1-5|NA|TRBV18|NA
TGTGCCAGCTCACTCACAAATCAGCCCCAGCATTTT
CASSLTNQPQHF
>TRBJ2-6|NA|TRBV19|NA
TGTGCCAGTAGTAAGACAGTTACGAGCTCTGGGGCCAACGTCCTGACTTTC
CASSKTVTSSGANVLTF
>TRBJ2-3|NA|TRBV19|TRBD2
TGTGCCAGTGGGACTAGCGGGAGTGGCACAGATACGCAGTATTTT
CASGTSGSGTDTQYF
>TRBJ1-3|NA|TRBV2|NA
TGTGCCAGCAGTGAAGGCATCGGGGGACCTGGAGGAAACACCATATATTTT
CASSEGIGGPGGNTIYF
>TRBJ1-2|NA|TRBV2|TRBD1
TGTGCCAGCAGAGGGTTGCGACAGGGCTATCCGGGGAACTATGGCTACACCTTC
CASRGLRQGYPGNYGYTF
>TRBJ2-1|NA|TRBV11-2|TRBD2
TGTGCCAGCAGCTTAGTTCGCCTAGCGGGCCCGGGCTATGAGCAGTTCTTC
CASSLVRLAGPGYEQFF
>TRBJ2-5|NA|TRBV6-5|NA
TGTGCCAGCAGAGAGCCGGGGAGTGACGAGACCCAGTACTTC
CASREPGSDETQYF
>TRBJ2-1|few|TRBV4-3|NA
TGCGCCAGCAGCCGCAGTCCTGGGAGCTACAATGAGCAGTTCTTC
CASSRSPGSYNEQFF
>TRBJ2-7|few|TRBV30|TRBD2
TGTGCCTGGAGCGCGTACGGGGGGGCTAGCGGGAGCGACGAGCAGTACTTC
CAWSAYGGASGSDEQYF
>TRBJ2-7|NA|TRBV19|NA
TGTGCCAGTAGTATGTGGGAGACTAGTTACGAGCAGTACTTC
CASSMWETSYEQYF
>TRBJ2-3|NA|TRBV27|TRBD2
TGTGCCAGCAAACAGTCTAGCGGTCTCACAGATACGCAGTATTTT
CASKQSSGLTDTQYF
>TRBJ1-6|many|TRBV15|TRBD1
TGTGCCACCAGCAGAGCGCAGGGGGAAAGTTCACCCCTCCACTTT
CATSRAQGESSPLHF
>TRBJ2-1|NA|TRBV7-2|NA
TGTGCCAGCAGCCCAAGGGGGGGCCCCTACAATGAGCAGTTCTTC
CASSPRGGPYNEQFF
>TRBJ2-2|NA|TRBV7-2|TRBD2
TGTGCCAGCAGCTTCTACGGGAGGAATACGCGGGAGCTGTTTTTT
CASSFYGRNTRELFF
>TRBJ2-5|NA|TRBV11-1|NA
TGTGCCAGCAGCTTAGCTCGGGGGACCGGGTACCAAGAGACCCAGTACTTC
CASSLARGTGYQETQYF
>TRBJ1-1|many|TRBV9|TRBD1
TGTGCCAGCAGCGGATGGGACAGCCCGAACACTGAAGCTTTCTTT
CASSGWDSPNTEAFF
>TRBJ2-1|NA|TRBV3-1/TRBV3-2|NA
TGTGCCAGCAGCACCCGTGGGGGGGGCGGCGAGCAGTTCTTC
CASSTRGGGGEQFF
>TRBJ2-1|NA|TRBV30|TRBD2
TGTGCCTGGAGTGTACGTTCTAGCGGGGGATACAATGAGCAGTTCTTC
CAWSVRSSGGYNEQFF
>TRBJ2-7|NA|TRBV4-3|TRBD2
TGCGCCAGCAGCCGACAAGCGGGAAGCAGCGGGTACGAGCAGTACTTC
CASSRQAGSSGYEQYF
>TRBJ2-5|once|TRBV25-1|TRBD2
TGTGCCAGCAGTGATCCCGCCCCGACTAGCGGGCGTGGGGAGACCCAGTACTTC
CASSDPAPTSGRGETQYF
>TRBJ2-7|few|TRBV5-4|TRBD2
TGTGCCAGCAGCGGACTAGCGGGAGGAATATCCTACGAGCAGTACTTC
CASSGLAGGISYEQYF
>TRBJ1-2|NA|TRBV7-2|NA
TGTGCCAGCAGCTCAAGGGAGGGTAATGGCTACACCTTC
CASSSREGNGYTF
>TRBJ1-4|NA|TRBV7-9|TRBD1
TGTGCCAGCAGCTCGGGACAGCAAAATGAAAAACTGTTTTTT
CASSSGQQNEKLFF
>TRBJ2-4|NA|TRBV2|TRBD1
TGTGCCAGCAACAGGGACAGTTTAGCCAAAAACATTCAGTACTTC
CASNRDSLAKNIQYF
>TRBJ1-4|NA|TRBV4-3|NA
TGCGCCAGCAGCCAAGGGCAGGGCATTGGGGAAAAACTGTTTTTT
CASSQGQGIGEKLFF
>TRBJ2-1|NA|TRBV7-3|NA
TGTGCCAGCAGCTTAACGTTGAGGGAGAAGCAGTTCTTC
CASSLTLREKQFF
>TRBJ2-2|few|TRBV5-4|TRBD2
TGTGCCAGCAGCTTGCCGGGACTAGCGGGGACCGGGGAGCTGTTTTTT
CASSLPGLAGTGELFF
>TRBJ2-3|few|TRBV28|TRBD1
TGTGCCAGCAGTTTCGAGGGGACAGGAGGGTTAGTCGCAGATACGCAGTATTTT
CASSFEGTGGLVADTQYF
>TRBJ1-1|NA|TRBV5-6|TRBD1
TGTGCCAGCAGCTTAACAGGGGCCCGGGACACTGAAGCTTTCTTT
CASSLTGARDTEAFF
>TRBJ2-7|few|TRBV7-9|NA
TGTGCCAGCAGCTTAAGGGGGAACAACCCCTACGAGCAGTACTTC
CASSLRGNNPYEQYF
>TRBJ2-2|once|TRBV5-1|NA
TGCGCCAGCAGCCTTAACACGAACACCGGGGAGCTGTTTTTT
CASSLNTNTGELFF
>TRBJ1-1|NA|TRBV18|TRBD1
TGTGCCAGCTCACCAAGACAGGGGGCGGACACTGAAGCTTTCTTT
CASSPRQGADTEAFF
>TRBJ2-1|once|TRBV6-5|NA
TGTGCCAGCAGTTCCCCGGGGACAGAGCAGTTCTTC
CASSSPGTEQFF
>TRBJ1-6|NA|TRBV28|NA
TGTGCCAGCAGCCGGGGGGGAACAAGTTCACCCCTCCACTTT
CASSRGGTSSPLHF
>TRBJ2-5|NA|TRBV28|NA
TGTGCCAGCAGTAACTCCGGGGCGGGGACAGAGACCCAGTACTTC
CASSNSGAGTETQYF
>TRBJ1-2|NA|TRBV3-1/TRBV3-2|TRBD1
TGTGCCAGCAGCCTCGGGACAGCGATAGCGGGGGGCTACACCTTC
CASSLGTAIAGGYTF
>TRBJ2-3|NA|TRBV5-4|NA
TGTGCCAGCACCAAAATCCTGCTCGGGGAACCGACAGATACGCAGTATTTT
CASTKILLGEPTDTQYF
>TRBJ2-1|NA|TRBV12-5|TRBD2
TGTGCTAGTGGGGCGGGGGCCTACAATGAGCAGTTCTTC
CASGAGAYNEQFF
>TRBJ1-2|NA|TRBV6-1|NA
TGTGCCAGCAGTGAAAGGGGGATCGAAGACTACTTTGGCTACACCTTC
CASSERGIEDYFGYTF
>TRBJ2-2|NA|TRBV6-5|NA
TGTGCCAGCGGGGCAGGGGTAAACACCGGGGAGCTGTTTTTT
CASGAGVNTGELFF
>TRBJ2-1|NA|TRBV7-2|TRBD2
TGTGCCAGCAGCTTAGTTGGGGGGGGTTACAATGAGCAGTTCTTC
CASSLVGGGYNEQFF
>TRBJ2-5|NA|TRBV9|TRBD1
TGTGCCAGCAGCGCTACCGGGACAGGGGCCGGAGAGACCCAGTACTTC
CASSATGTGAGETQYF
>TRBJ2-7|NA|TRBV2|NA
TGTGCCAGCAGGAAGGAGGACAGCTACGCTAGGGAGCAGTACTTC
CASRKEDSYAREQYF